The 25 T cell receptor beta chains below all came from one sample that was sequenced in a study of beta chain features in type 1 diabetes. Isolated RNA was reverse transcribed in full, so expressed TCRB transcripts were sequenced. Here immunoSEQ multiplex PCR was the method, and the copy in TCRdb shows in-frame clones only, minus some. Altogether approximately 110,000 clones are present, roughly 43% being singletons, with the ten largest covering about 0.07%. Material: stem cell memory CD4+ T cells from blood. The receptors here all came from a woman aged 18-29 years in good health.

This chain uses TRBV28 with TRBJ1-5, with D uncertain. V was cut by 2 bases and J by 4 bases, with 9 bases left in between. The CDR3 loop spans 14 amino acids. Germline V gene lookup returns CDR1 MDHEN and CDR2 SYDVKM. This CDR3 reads CASSLGTANQPQHF. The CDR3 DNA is TGTGCCAGCAGTTTAGGTACAGCTAATCAGCCCCAGCATTTT. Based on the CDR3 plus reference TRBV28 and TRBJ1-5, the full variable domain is DVKVTQSSRYLVKRTGEKVFLECVQDMDHENMFWYRQDPGLGLRLIYFSYDVKMKEKGDIPEGYSVSREKKERFSLILESASTNQTSMYLCASSLGTANQPQHFGDGTRLSIL.

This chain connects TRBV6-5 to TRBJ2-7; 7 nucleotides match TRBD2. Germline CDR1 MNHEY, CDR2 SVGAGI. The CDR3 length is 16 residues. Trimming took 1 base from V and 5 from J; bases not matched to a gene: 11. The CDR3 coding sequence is TGTGCCAGCAGTTACTATGGCGGGAGAGGCAGGAACGAGCAGTACTTC. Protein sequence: CASSYYGGRGRNEQYF.

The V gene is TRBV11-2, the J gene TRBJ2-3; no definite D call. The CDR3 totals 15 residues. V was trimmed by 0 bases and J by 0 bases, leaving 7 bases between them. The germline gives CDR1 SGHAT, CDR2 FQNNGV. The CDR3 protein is CASSLDRGSTDTQYF. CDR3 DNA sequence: TGTGCCAGCAGCTTAGATCGCGGAAGCACAGATACGCAGTATTTT.

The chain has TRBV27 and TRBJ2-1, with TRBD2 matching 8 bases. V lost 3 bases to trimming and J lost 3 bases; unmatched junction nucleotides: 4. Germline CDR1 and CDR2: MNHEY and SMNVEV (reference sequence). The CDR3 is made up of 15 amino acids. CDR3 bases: TGTGCCAGCAGTTTTCCCACTAGCGGCTACAATGAGCAGTTCTTC. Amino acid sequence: CASSFPTSGYNEQFF.

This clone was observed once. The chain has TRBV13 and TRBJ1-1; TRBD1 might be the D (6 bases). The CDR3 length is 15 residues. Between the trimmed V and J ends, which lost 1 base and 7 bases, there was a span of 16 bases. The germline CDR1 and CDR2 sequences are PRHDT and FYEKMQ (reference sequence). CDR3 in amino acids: CASSLEGGGKGEAFF. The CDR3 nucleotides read TGTGCCAGCAGCTTAGAGGGAGGGGGGAAGGGTGAAGCTTTCTTT.

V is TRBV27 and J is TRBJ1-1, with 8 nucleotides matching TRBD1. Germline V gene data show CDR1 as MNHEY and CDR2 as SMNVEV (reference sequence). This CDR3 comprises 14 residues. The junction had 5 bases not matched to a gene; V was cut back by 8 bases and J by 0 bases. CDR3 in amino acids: CASRTGWMNTEAFF. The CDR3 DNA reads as TGTGCCAGCCGGACAGGGTGGATGAACACTGAAGCTTTCTTT.

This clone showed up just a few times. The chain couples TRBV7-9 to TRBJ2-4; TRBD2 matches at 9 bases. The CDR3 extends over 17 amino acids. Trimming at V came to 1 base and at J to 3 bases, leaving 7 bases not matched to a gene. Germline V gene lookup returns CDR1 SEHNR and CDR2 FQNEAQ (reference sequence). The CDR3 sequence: CASSLVVAGDGKNIQYF. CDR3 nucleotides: TGTGCCAGCAGCTTAGTAGTAGCGGGAGATGGCAAAAACATTCAGTACTTC.

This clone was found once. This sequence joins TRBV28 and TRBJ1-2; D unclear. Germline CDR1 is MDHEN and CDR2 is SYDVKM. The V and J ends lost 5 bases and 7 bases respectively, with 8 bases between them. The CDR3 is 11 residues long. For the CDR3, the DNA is TGTGCCAGCAGTCCGAGCGGTGGCTACACCTTC. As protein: CASSPSGGYTF.

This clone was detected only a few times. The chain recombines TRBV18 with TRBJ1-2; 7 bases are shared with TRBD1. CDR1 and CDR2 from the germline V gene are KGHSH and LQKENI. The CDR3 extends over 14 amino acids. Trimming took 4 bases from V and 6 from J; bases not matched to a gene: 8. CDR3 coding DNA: TGTGCCAGCTCACTCGAACAGGGGACCAATGGCTACACCTTC. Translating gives CASSLEQGTNGYTF.

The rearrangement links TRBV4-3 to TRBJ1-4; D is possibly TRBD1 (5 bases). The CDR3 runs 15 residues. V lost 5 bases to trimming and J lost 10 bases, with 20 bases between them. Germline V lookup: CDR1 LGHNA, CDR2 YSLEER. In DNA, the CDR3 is TGCGCCAGCAGCAAGGGGAGGGCAGGCGAGAGAAAACTGTTTTTT. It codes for CASSKGRAGERKLFF.

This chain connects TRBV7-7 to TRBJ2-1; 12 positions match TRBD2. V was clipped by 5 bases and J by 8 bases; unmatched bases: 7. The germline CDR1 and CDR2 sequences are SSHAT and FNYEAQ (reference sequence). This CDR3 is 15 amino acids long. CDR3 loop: CASSTRLAGVHEQFF. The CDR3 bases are TGTGCCAGCAGCACCCGACTAGCGGGAGTGCATGAGCAGTTCTTC.

The CDR3 region has the DNA TGTGCCAGCACCCCCGGGACTAGCGGGAGGGCCGGGCAGTTCTTC. Protein sequence: CASTPGTSGRAGQFF. The chain combines TRBV6-1 with TRBJ2-1, with 16 bases aligning to TRBD2. The germline V gene has CDR1 MNHNS and CDR2 SASEGT. There are 15 residues in the CDR3. The ends lost 7 bases at V and 12 bases at J; junction bases unmatched: 9.

Written as DNA, the CDR3 is TGTGCCAGCAGTGTGCTGAGGGAGCAGTTCTTC. Translation: CASSVLREQFF. The V gene is TRBV2, the J gene TRBJ2-1; D is uncertain. Trimming left V 4 bases short and J 10 bases short, with 8 bases between. Looked up from germline, CDR1 is SNHLY and CDR2 is FYNNEI. The CDR3 has 11 amino acids.

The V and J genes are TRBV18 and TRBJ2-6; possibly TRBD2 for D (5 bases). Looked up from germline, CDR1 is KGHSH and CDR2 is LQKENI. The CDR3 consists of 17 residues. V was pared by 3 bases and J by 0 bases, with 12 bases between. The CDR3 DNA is TGTGCCAGCTCACCTATGACTACTCTCTCTGGGGCCAACGTCCTGACTTTC. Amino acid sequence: CASSPMTTLSGANVLTF.

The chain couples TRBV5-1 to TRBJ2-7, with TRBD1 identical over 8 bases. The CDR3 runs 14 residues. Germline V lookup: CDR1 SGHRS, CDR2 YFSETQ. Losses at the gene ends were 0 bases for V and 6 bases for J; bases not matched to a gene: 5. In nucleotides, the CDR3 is TGCGCCAGCAGCTTGGGGACAGGGACGGGCGAGCAGTACTTC. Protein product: CASSLGTGTGEQYF.

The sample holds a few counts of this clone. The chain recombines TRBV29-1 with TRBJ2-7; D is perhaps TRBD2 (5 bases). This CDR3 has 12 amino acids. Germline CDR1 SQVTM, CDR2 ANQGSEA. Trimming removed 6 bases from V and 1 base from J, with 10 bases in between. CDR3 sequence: CSVGLRSYEQYF. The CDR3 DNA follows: TGCAGCGTAGGACTGAGGTCCTACGAGCAGTACTTC.

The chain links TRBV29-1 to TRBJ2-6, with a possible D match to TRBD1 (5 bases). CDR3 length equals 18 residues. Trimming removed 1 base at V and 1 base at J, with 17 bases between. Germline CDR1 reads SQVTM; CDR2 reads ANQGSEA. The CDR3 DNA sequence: TGCAGCGTTGAAGGCCCGAAGGGTAGGGGATCTGGGGCCAACGTCCTGACTTTC. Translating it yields CSVEGPKGRGSGANVLTF.

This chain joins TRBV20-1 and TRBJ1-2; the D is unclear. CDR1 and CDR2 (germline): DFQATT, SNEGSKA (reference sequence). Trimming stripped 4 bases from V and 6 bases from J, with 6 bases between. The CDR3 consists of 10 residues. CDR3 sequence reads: CSAMYNGYTF. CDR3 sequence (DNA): TGCAGTGCTATGTACAATGGCTACACCTTC.

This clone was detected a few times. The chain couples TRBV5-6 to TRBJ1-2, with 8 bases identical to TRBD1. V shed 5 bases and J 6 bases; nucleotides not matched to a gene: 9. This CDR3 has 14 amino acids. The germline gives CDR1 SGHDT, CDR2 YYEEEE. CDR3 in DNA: TGTGCCAGCAGGGGGGCAGGGGGCCGAGATGGCTACACCTTC. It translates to CASRGAGGRDGYTF.

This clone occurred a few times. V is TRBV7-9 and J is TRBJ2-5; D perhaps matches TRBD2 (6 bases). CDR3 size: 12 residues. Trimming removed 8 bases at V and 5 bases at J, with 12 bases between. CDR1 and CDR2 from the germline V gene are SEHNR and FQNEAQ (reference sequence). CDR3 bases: TGTGCCAGCGTCACTAGCAGTGAGACCCAGTACTTC. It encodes CASVTSSETQYF.

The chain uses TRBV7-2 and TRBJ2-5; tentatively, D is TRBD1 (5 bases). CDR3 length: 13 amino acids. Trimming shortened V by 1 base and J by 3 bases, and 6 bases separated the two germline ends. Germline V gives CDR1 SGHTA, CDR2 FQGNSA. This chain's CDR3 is CASSLDRKETQYF. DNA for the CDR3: TGTGCCAGCAGCTTAGACAGGAAAGAGACCCAGTACTTC. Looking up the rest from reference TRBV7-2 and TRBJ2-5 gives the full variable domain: GAGVSQSPSNKVTEKGKDVELRCDPISGHTALYWYRQSLGQGLEFLIYFQGNSAPDKSGLPSDRFSAERTGGSVSTLTIQRTQQEDSAVYLCASSLDRKETQYFGPGTRLLVL.

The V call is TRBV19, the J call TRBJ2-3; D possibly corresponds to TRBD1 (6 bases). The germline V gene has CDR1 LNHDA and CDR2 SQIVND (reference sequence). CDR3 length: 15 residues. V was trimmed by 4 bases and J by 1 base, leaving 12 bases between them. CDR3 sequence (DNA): TGTGCCAGTAGTACCCAGGGGCTCCGCACAGATACGCAGTATTTT. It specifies CASSTQGLRTDTQYF.

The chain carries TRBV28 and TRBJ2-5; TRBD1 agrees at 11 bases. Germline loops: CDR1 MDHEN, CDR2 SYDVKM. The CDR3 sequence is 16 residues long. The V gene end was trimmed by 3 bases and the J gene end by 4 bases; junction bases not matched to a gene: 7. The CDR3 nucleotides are TGTGCCAGCAGTTTGGGCGGGACAGGGGGTCTAGAGACCCAGTACTTC. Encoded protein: CASSLGGTGGLETQYF.

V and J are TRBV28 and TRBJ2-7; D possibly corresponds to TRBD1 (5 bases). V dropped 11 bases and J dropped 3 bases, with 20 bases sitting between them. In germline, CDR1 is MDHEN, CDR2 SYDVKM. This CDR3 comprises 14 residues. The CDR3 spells CALGLPGHLYEQYF. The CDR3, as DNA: TGTGCCTTGGGATTGCCCGGACACCTCTACGAGCAGTACTTC. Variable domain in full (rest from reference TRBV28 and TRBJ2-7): DVKVTQSSRYLVKRTGEKVFLECVQDMDHENMFWYRQDPGLGLRLIYFSYDVKMKEKGDIPEGYSVSREKKERFSLILESASTNQTSMYLCALGLPGHLYEQYFGPGTRLTVT.

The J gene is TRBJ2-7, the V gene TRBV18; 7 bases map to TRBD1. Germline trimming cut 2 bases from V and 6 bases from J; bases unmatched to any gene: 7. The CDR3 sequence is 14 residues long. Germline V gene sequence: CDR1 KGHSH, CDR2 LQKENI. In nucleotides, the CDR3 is TGTGCCAGCTCACCAGGAACAGGGGCCAGCGAGCAGTACTTC. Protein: CASSPGTGASEQYF.